A single sample is the source of the 13 T cell receptor beta chains below, sequenced in a study of spatial heterogeneity in lung cancer. Time point defined: sample taken at primary tumor resection. Tumor, nontumor lung or frozen PBMC supplied whole RNA, sequenced without sorting. TCRdb redid the calling of the 5' RACE reads with MiXCR, one entry per CDR3 protein. Of about 48,000 distinct CDR3 sequences in the sample, approximately 5% were seen once. Sequencing used PBMCs, obtained at surgery. All receptors derive from a male donor with early-stage non-small cell lung cancer.

This clonotype was detected ten times or more. The chain links TRBV11-2 to TRBJ2-7, with 11 bases aligning to TRBD2. Trimming at V came to 5 bases and at J to 7 bases, leaving 7 bases not matched to a gene. The germline V gene encodes CDR1 SGHAT and CDR2 FQNNGV. The CDR3 runs to 14 residues. The CDR3 protein is CASSLLAGVREQYF. As DNA, the CDR3 is TGTGCCAGCAGCCTACTAGCGGGAGTTCGAGAGCAGTACTTC.

The chain has TRBV7-2 and TRBJ2-3; D unclear. Per germline, CDR1 SGHTA and CDR2 FQGNSA. The CDR3 extends over 15 amino acids. The ends were cut back, 4 bases at V and 0 bases at J, with 11 bases in the middle. In DNA, the CDR3 is TGTGCCAGCAGCTCCCGGGCCTTTAGCACAGATACGCAGTATTTT. Amino acids: CASSSRAFSTDTQYF.

This clonotype was seen at least ten times. CDR3 nucleotide sequence: TGTGCCAGCAGTGTTGACAGGGACAATGAGCAGTTCTTC. Its translation is CASSVDRDNEQFF. The chain employs TRBV2 and TRBJ2-1, with 7 bases that match TRBD1. The CDR3 has 13 residues. Germline loops: CDR1 SNHLY, CDR2 FYNNEI. J lost 5 bases, V lost 4 bases, and 2 bases had no gene match.

The sample holds many counts of this clonotype. The chain employs TRBV6-5 and TRBJ1-4, with 11 bases fitting TRBD1. Germline trimming cut 6 bases from V and 5 bases from J; bases unmatched to any gene: 5. Germline CDR1 and CDR2: MNHEY and SVGAGI. The CDR3 spans 15 residues. CDR3 sequence (DNA): TGTGCCAGCAGGGAGGGACAGGGGGGGAATGAAAAACTGTTTTTT. Protein: CASREGQGGNEKLFF.

This clonotype was seen many times. This chain uses TRBV9 with TRBJ2-3; D remains ambiguous. CDR1 and CDR2 from the germline V gene are SGDLS and YYNGEE. V was clipped by 4 bases and J by 2 bases, with 8 bases between them. This CDR3 spans 13 amino acids. Here the CDR3 DNA reads TGTGCCAGCAGCTCACTATCCACAGATACGCAGTATTTT. This encodes CASSSLSTDTQYF.

The V gene is TRBV12-3 or TRBV12-4, the J gene TRBJ2-7; D is perhaps TRBD1 (6 bases). The CDR3 extends over 18 amino acids. The germline V and J ends were trimmed by 3 bases and 3 bases, with 24 bases remaining between them. The CDR3 here is CASSLEAGVSGARYEQYF. The CDR3 nucleotides read TGTGCCAGCAGTTTGGAGGCAGGGGTGAGTGGGGCCCGCTACGAGCAGTACTTC.

This clonotype was seen at least ten times. The J gene is TRBJ2-5, the V gene TRBV2, with 7 bases matching TRBD2. This CDR3 spans 15 amino acids. With V trimmed by 3 bases and J by 5 bases, 9 bases remained unmatched. Germline CDR1 is SNHLY and CDR2 is FYNNEI. CDR3 amino acids: CASSDGSGGSETQYF. The CDR3 DNA reads as TGTGCCAGCAGTGACGGATCGGGAGGTTCGGAGACCCAGTACTTC.

This clonotype came up many times. The rearrangement links TRBV29-1 to TRBJ2-3; 12 nucleotides match TRBD2. V trimming: 3 bases; J trimming: 4 bases; junction bases outside the gene matches: 5. Germline V gene lookup returns CDR1 SQVTM and CDR2 ANQGSEA. The CDR3 sequence is 15 residues long. The CDR3 DNA is TGCAGCGTTGATGGACTAGCGGGGCCCTCAGATACGCAGTATTTT. Protein: CSVDGLAGPSDTQYF.

This clonotype has at least ten counts. This rearrangement joins TRBV5-1 to TRBJ2-5; the match to TRBD2 covers 9 bases. The CDR3 runs to 16 residues. Germline V lookup: CDR1 SGHRS, CDR2 YFSETQ. The V segment lost 3 bases and the J segment 4 bases; nucleotides outside the gene matches: 10. Here the CDR3 DNA reads TGCGCCAGCAGCTCCCGCGCGGGAGGGTCCATAGAGACCCAGTACTTC. It codes for CASSSRAGGSIETQYF. Combining the CDR3 with reference TRBV5-1 and TRBJ2-5 gives the whole variable domain KAGVTQTPRYLIKTRGQQVTLSCSPISGHRSVSWYQQTPGQGLQFLFEYFSETQRNKGNFPGRFSGRQFSNSRSEMNVSTLELGDSALYLCASSSRAGGSIETQYFGPGTRLLVL.

This clonotype was picked up many times. The rearrangement links TRBV19 to TRBJ1-1; a weak D match, TRBD1 (5 bases). In germline, CDR1 is LNHDA, CDR2 SQIVND (reference sequence). The CDR3 spans 15 residues. Between the trimmed V and J ends, which lost 5 bases and 0 bases, there was a span of 13 bases. DNA for the CDR3: TGTGCCAGTAGTGGGGACGGATTCTTGAACACTGAAGCTTTCTTT. This sequence encodes CASSGDGFLNTEAFF.

By proportion, this clonotype is medium-sized. The V and J genes are TRBV9 and TRBJ1-6; D gene unclear. Germline V gives CDR1 SGDLS, CDR2 YYNGEE. V was shortened by 0 bases and J by 10 bases, with 8 bases between the two germline ends. The CDR3 sequence is 13 residues long. The chain's CDR3 is CASSVDSGSPLHF. Written as DNA, the CDR3 is TGTGCCAGCAGCGTAGATTCGGGGTCACCCCTCCACTTT.

The table lists this clonotype with many counts. This chain links TRBV9 with TRBJ2-7; 8 positions match TRBD2. V gave up 3 bases and J gave up 2 bases; unmatched junction bases: 4. Germline lookup yields CDR1 SGDLS and CDR2 YYNGEE. This CDR3 comprises 14 residues. CDR3 sequence reads: CASSEKREPYEQYF. The CDR3 bases are TGTGCCAGCAGCGAAAAGCGGGAGCCCTACGAGCAGTACTTC.

In this sample, this clonotype turned up many times. The rearrangement links TRBV9 to TRBJ1-2; D gene uncertain. The germline V gene encodes CDR1 SGDLS and CDR2 YYNGEE. The CDR3 runs 13 residues. The germline V and J ends were trimmed by 0 bases and 2 bases, with 5 bases remaining between them. In nucleotides, the CDR3 is TGTGCCAGCAGCGTAGTACAGAACTATGGCTACACCTTC. Its protein is CASSVVQNYGYTF.